This T cell receptor beta chain is drawn from a study of early T cells in non-severe SARS-CoV-2 infection. Study information: Chains were unpaired, as sequencing was done on bulk RNA from unsorted whole blood.

The table lists this clonotype with many counts. Its antigen is not known. Germline V gene sequence: CDR1 SGHTA, CDR2 FQGTGA. The CDR3 is made up of 15 amino acids. Losses at the gene ends were 9 bases for V and 4 bases for J; bases not matched to a gene: 10. Individual cDNA molecules received unique molecular identifiers during library preparation. TCRdb analysed the 5' RACE reads with MiXCR anew, one entry per CDR3 protein. The table lists tens of thousands of distinct CDR3 sequences, approximately 6% of them singletons. Overall study results and limits: Sequences matched to VDJdb favored anti-spike CD8 responses, while private and CD4 specificities were missed.

The chain couples TRBV7-3 to TRBJ1-1; 11 bases line up with TRBD1. The sample in question was whole blood, obtained at baseline. The sequence was collected from an adult who was a healthcare worker with PCR-confirmed SARS-CoV-2 infection or an uninfected control (not recorded which). Here the CDR3 DNA reads TGTGCCAGTCGCCGGACAGGGGGCGAGTCCACTGAAGCTTTCTTT. It specifies CASRRTGGESTEAFF.